Each of the 27 T cell receptor beta chains below was sequenced from the same sample in a study of blood T cell repertoires in COVID-19. Repertoires were generated with immunoSEQ multiplex PCR, while TCRdb's copy carries only in-frame clones and drops some. The profile shows roughly 100,000 clones, roughly 79% of them singletons. The sequencing sample was made of peripheral blood. The receptors derive from a woman aged 70 to 79 with acute or convalescent COVID-19.

The chain carries TRBV7-2 and TRBJ2-7; D unresolved. CDR1 and CDR2 from the germline V gene are SGHTA and FQGNSA. The CDR3 covers 12 residues. V lost 1 base and J lost 3, with 4 bases in between. CDR3 loop: CASSLVDYEQYF. The CDR3 DNA is TGTGCCAGCAGCTTAGTAGACTACGAGCAGTACTTC. The full variable domain, in which reference TRBV7-2 and TRBJ2-7 provide the parts outside the CDR3, is GAGVSQSPSNKVTEKGKDVELRCDPISGHTALYWYRQSLGQGLEFLIYFQGNSAPDKSGLPSDRFSAERTGGSVSTLTIQRTQQEDSAVYLCASSLVDYEQYFGPGTRLTVT.

This clone was detected only once. The rearrangement joins TRBV6-5 to TRBJ1-2, with TRBD1 matching over 9 bases. V trimming: 6 bases; J trimming: 8 bases; junction bases outside the gene matches: 13. This CDR3 comprises 15 residues. CDR1 and CDR2 (germline): MNHEY, SVGAGI. The CDR3 nucleotides read TGTGCCAGCAGGAAAGGGACAGGGAGTTTTAGCGGCTACACCTTC. It specifies CASRKGTGSFSGYTF.

The rearrangement links TRBV19 to TRBJ1-4; D ambiguous. Between the trimmed V and J ends, which lost 5 bases and 6 bases, there was a span of 10 bases. The germline CDR1 and CDR2 sequences are LNHDA and SQIVND (reference sequence). The CDR3 has 13 amino acids. The CDR3 protein is CASSQKRDEKLFF. The DNA of the CDR3 is TGTGCCAGTAGTCAAAAGAGGGATGAAAAACTGTTTTTT.

The chain is built from TRBV6-2 or TRBV6-3 and TRBJ2-3, with 10 positions matching TRBD1. CDR1 and CDR2 from the germline V gene are MNHEY and SVGEGT. V dropped 5 bases and J dropped 0; count of bases not matched to a gene: 2. The CDR3 extends over 15 amino acids. The CDR3 region has the DNA TGTGCCAGCAGTCGGACAGGGGGAAGCACAGATACGCAGTATTTT. Amino acids: CASSRTGGSTDTQYF.

In its sample, this clone was seen a few times. The V and J genes are TRBV5-4 and TRBJ1-6, with 10 bases that match TRBD1. V was pared by 4 bases and J by 7 bases, with 2 bases of the junction left unmatched. The CDR3 extends over 14 amino acids. Germline V gene sequence: CDR1 SGHNT, CDR2 YYREEE (reference sequence). CDR3 coding DNA: TGTGCCAGCAGCACGGACAGGGGGAATTCACCCCTCCACTTT. Protein sequence: CASSTDRGNSPLHF.

The chain uses TRBV2 and TRBJ1-1; D possibly corresponds to TRBD1 (5 bases). CDR1 SNHLY and CDR2 FYNNEI come from the germline V gene. V shed 0 bases and J shed 5 bases, with 7 bases lying between them. The CDR3 length is 13 residues. This chain's CDR3 is CASSEAGPTEAFF. Written as DNA, the CDR3 is TGTGCCAGCAGTGAAGCGGGGCCGACTGAAGCTTTCTTT.

The V gene is TRBV5-6, the J gene TRBJ1-1, with D possibly matching TRBD1 (5 bases). Germline-derived CDR1 and CDR2 are SGHDT and YYEEEE. The CDR3 spans 13 residues. The V gene lost 2 bases and the J gene lost 5 bases, with 10 bases spanning the gap. CDR3 residues: CASSLSRATEAFF. The CDR3 DNA reads as TGTGCCAGCAGCTTAAGCAGGGCTACTGAAGCTTTCTTT. The complete variable domain, with remaining parts taken from reference TRBV5-6 and TRBJ1-1, reads DAGVTQSPTHLIKTRGQQVTLRCSPKSGHDTVSWYQQALGQGPQFIFQYYEEEERQRGNFPDRFSGHQFPNYSSELNVNALLLGDSALYLCASSLSRATEAFFGQGTRLTVV.

Only one count was recorded for this clone. The chain recombines TRBV4-2 with TRBJ2-4; D is ambiguous. V was pared by 0 bases and J by 2 bases, with 8 bases between. In germline, CDR1 is LGHNA, CDR2 YNFKEQ. The CDR3 covers 15 residues. The CDR3 DNA reads TGTGCCAGCAGCCAAGAGGAGCAGTCCAAAAACATTCAGTACTTC. This translates into CASSQEEQSKNIQYF.

The genes are TRBV5-4 and TRBJ2-7, with 8 bases aligning to TRBD2. Trimming at V came to 4 bases and at J to 2 bases, leaving 8 bases not matched to a gene. The CDR3 loop spans 15 amino acids. CDR1 and CDR2 (germline): SGHNT, YYREEE (reference sequence). CDR3 sequence reads: CASSLAAGGTYEQYF. The CDR3 coding sequence is TGTGCCAGCAGCCTCGCGGCGGGGGGTACCTACGAGCAGTACTTC.

The chain is built from TRBV24-1 and TRBJ2-3; maybe TRBD2 (6 bases). This CDR3 is 15 amino acids long. Trimming took off 4 bases at V and 2 bases at J, with 12 bases between the two ends. Germline V gene lookup returns CDR1 KGHDR and CDR2 SFDVKD. This CDR3 is CATSDTGLSTDTQYF. CDR3 DNA: TGTGCCACCAGTGACACGGGACTTTCCACAGATACGCAGTATTTT.

In its sample, this clone was seen once. The chain joins TRBV6-6 to TRBJ2-7, with D maybe TRBD1 (6 bases). Germline CDR1 MNHNY, CDR2 SVGAGI (reference sequence). The CDR3 contains 15 residues. V was trimmed by 0 bases and J by 3 bases, leaving 12 bases between them. CDR3 sequence reads: CASSYSGPTGYEQYF. In DNA form, the CDR3 reads TGTGCCAGCAGTTACTCCGGCCCGACAGGCTACGAGCAGTACTTC.

This clone was seen once. The chain is built from TRBV6-5 and TRBJ1-1; D remains unclear. The germline CDR1 and CDR2 sequences are MNHEY and SVGAGI. The CDR3 is 13 amino acids. V was cut by 6 bases and J by 13 bases, with 21 bases left in between. The CDR3 DNA sequence: TGTGCCAGCAGGGATTCCTCGGCCAGGAAGCATTTCTTT. It codes for CASRDSSARKHFF.

V and J are TRBV4-3 and TRBJ1-4, with 9 bases identical to TRBD1. Germline V gene data show CDR1 as LGHNA and CDR2 as YSLEER. This CDR3 is 15 amino acids long. With V trimmed by 1 base and J by 8 bases, 5 bases remained unmatched. The CDR3 region is CASSQAGTGREKLFF. The CDR3 DNA reads TGCGCCAGCAGCCAAGCGGGGACAGGGAGAGAAAAACTGTTTTTT.

The genes are TRBV6-5 and TRBJ2-7; D might be TRBD1 (6 bases). The V and J ends lost 5 bases and 7 bases respectively, with 21 bases between them. CDR3 size: 15 residues. Germline V gives CDR1 MNHEY, CDR2 SVGAGI. The CDR3 region is CASSPQQGRFREQYF. DNA of the CDR3: TGTGCCAGCAGTCCTCAACAGGGCCGATTCAGGGAGCAGTACTTC.

The rearrangement links TRBV7-9 to TRBJ1-2; D perhaps matches TRBD1 (6 bases). This CDR3 has 16 residues. Germline V lookup: CDR1 SEHNR, CDR2 FQNEAQ (reference sequence). V lost 0 bases and J lost 4, with 15 bases in between. CDR3 nucleotides: TGTGCCAGCAGCTTAGCGAACAGGGATCGGGGCTATGGCTACACCTTC. It translates to CASSLANRDRGYGYTF.

The rearrangement uses TRBV6-5 and TRBJ1-2; 9 positions agree with TRBD1. The CDR3 runs 15 residues. V shed 2 bases, J shed 4 bases, and the junction held 5 bases outside the gene matches. Germline V gene data show CDR1 as MNHEY and CDR2 as SVGAGI. The CDR3 DNA sequence: TGTGCCAGCAGTTACGGGACAGGGTTGTTCTATGGCTACACCTTC. Protein product: CASSYGTGLFYGYTF.

The rearrangement links TRBV5-1 to TRBJ2-3, with a weak D call TRBD2 (6 bases). The ends were cut back, 4 bases at V and 2 bases at J, with 17 bases in the middle. CDR1 and CDR2 from the germline V gene are SGHRS and YFSETQ. The CDR3 extends over 16 amino acids. The DNA of the CDR3 is TGCGCCAGCAGCGTGGACGGCCAGCGGGTCACAGATACGCAGTATTTT. The encoded protein is CASSVDGQRVTDTQYF.

This clone was observed a handful of times. The V gene is TRBV28, the J gene TRBJ2-3, with D possibly being TRBD2 (5 bases). The CDR3 extends over 15 amino acids. Trimming took off 1 base at V and 1 base at J, with 9 bases between the two ends. CDR1 and CDR2 (germline): MDHEN, SYDVKM. The CDR3 DNA reads as TGTGCCAGCAGTTTATCCGGGAAGGGCACAGATACGCAGTATTTT. Its translation: CASSLSGKGTDTQYF.

The CDR3 sequence: CASSFEDRPYEQYF. CDR3 nucleotides: TGTGCCAGCAGTTTTGAGGACAGGCCCTACGAGCAGTACTTC. V usage is TRBV28 and J usage is TRBJ2-7, with 7 bases lining up with TRBD1. The trim removed 3 bases at V and 2 bases at J, leaving 4 bases unmatched. The CDR3 consists of 14 residues. The germline V gene has CDR1 MDHEN and CDR2 SYDVKM.

This sequence joins TRBV7-6 and TRBJ2-1; TRBD2 matches at 7 bases. CDR1 is SGHVS and CDR2 is FNYEAQ in the germline V gene. The CDR3 is 16 residues long. Losses at the gene ends were 4 bases for V and 5 bases for J; bases not matched to a gene: 11. CDR3 protein: CASSSWTSPPNNEQFF. The CDR3 DNA sequence: TGTGCCAGCAGCTCGTGGACTAGTCCCCCCAACAATGAGCAGTTCTTC.

The chain links TRBV4-3 to TRBJ2-2; D may be TRBD2 (6 bases). V dropped 4 bases and J dropped 6 bases, with 18 bases sitting between them. The CDR3 consists of 16 residues. In germline, CDR1 is LGHNA, CDR2 YSLEER. CDR3 amino acids: CASSRRRGMVAGELFF. The CDR3 bases are TGCGCCAGCAGCCGGAGGCGCGGGATGGTGGCCGGGGAGCTGTTTTTT.

The chain uses TRBV13 and TRBJ2-7; the D gene is possibly TRBD1 (6 bases). Germline V CDR1 and CDR2: PRHDT, FYEKMQ (reference sequence). V gave up 5 bases and J gave up 1 base, with 15 bases separating them. This CDR3 has 15 amino acids. CDR3: CASSLGASPSYEQYF. The CDR3, as DNA: TGTGCCAGCAGCCTGGGGGCTAGCCCTTCCTACGAGCAGTACTTC.

The J gene is TRBJ2-7, the V gene TRBV28; TRBD1 might be the D (5 bases). Germline V CDR1 and CDR2: MDHEN, SYDVKM. The CDR3 length is 14 residues. V was shortened by 1 base and J by 2 bases, with 9 bases between the two germline ends. This CDR3 is CASSLSREPYEQYF. In nucleotides, the CDR3 is TGTGCCAGCAGTTTATCCAGGGAACCCTACGAGCAGTACTTC.

CDR3 loop: CASSLPLATQETQYF. The CDR3 DNA is TGTGCCAGCAGCTTACCCTTGGCCACCCAAGAGACCCAGTACTTC. The chain carries TRBV5-4 and TRBJ2-5; the D is unclear. The CDR3 runs 15 residues. Germline V CDR1 and CDR2: SGHNT, YYREEE (reference sequence). Trimming removed 2 bases at V and 1 base at J, with 12 bases between.

The CDR3 region has the DNA TGTGCCAGCCGGACAGGGGTGGAGACCCAGTACTTC. Translated: CASRTGVETQYF. The chain uses TRBV12-3 or TRBV12-4 and TRBJ2-5; TRBD1 aligns across 9 bases. CDR3 length: 12 amino acids. V shed 8 bases, J shed 5 bases, and the junction held 3 bases outside the gene matches.

The rearrangement joins TRBV5-4 to TRBJ2-3; TRBD1 is a possible D gene (5 bases). The CDR3 extends over 15 amino acids. Per germline, CDR1 SGHNT and CDR2 YYREEE (reference sequence). V was pared by 4 bases and J by 1 base, with 13 bases between. The CDR3 DNA sequence: TGTGCCAGCAGCGTCAGGGTGGGCGGCACAGATACGCAGTATTTT. Translating it yields CASSVRVGGTDTQYF.

The chain combines TRBV24-1 with TRBJ2-4; D remains ambiguous. The CDR3 runs to 18 residues. From germline, CDR1 is KGHDR and CDR2 SFDVKD. The V end lost 1 base, the J end lost 0 bases, and 15 bases lay between the germline ends. CDR3 sequence (DNA): TGTGCCACCAGTGATTTCTGGTCGAGATCTTTAGCCAAAAACATTCAGTACTTC. It translates to CATSDFWSRSLAKNIQYF.